The 21 T cell receptor beta chains below all came from one sample that was sequenced in a study of CD8 T cells in Susac syndrome. An input of about 0.5 to 1 ug of RNA was subjected to reverse transcription using random hexamers. Each CDR3 protein gets one entry after TCRdb re-called the immunoSEQ multiplex PCR reads with MiXCR. The sample carries under 200,000 distinct CDR3 sequences, around nine tenths recorded once. Specimen: CD4+ T cells from PBMCs. The receptors shown here come from a human donor with Susac syndrome.

The rearrangement links TRBV5-8 to TRBJ2-2; D uncertain. This CDR3 region has 15 residues. Germline V gene lookup returns CDR1 SGHTS and CDR2 YDEGEE. Deletions cut 0 bases from V and 2 bases from J, with 8 bases between. DNA for the CDR3: TGTGCCAGCAGCTTGGACGACTCTAACACCGGGGAGCTGTTTTTT. Its translation is CASSLDDSNTGELFF.

The rearrangement links TRBV6-5 to TRBJ1-5; no clear D. V was trimmed by 6 bases and J by 6 bases, leaving 15 bases between them. This CDR3 has 14 amino acids. Germline V CDR1 and CDR2: MNHEY, SVGAGI. The CDR3 here is CASSPDLYVQPQHF. In DNA, the CDR3 is TGTGCCAGCAGCCCGGACCTCTACGTTCAGCCCCAGCATTTT.

This rearrangement joins TRBV5-6 to TRBJ2-5; D is perhaps TRBD1 or TRBD2 (5 bases each). Trimming pared 2 bases from V and 9 bases from J, leaving 8 bases between. CDR1 is SGHDT and CDR2 is YYEEEE in the germline V gene. The CDR3 consists of 11 residues. Here the CDR3 reads CASSFLGAQYF. The DNA for the CDR3 is TGTGCCAGCAGCTTCCTGGGGGCCCAGTACTTC.

The chain is built from TRBV19 and TRBJ2-5; D is undetermined. The ends were cut back, 6 bases at V and 1 base at J, with 9 bases in the middle. There are 13 residues in the CDR3. Germline CDR1 and CDR2: LNHDA and SQIVND (reference sequence). The CDR3 is CASSTTFQETQYF. CDR3 DNA sequence: TGTGCCAGTAGCACGACTTTCCAAGAGACCCAGTACTTC.

This clonotype was picked up one time. CDR3 amino acids: CASSNRLPSVFGNTEAFF. The CDR3 region has the DNA TGTGCCAGCAGTAACAGGCTCCCCAGTGTCTTCGGGAACACTGAAGCTTTCTTT. The rearrangement links TRBV11-2 to TRBJ1-1, with TRBD1 as a possible D gene (5 bases). CDR1 is SGHAT, CDR2 FQNNGV, per germline. V gave up 6 bases and J gave up 1 base, with 24 bases separating them. CDR3 length equals 18 residues. Looking up the rest from reference TRBV11-2 and TRBJ1-1 gives the full variable domain: EAGVAQSPRYKIIEKRQSVAFWCNPISGHATLYWYQQILGQGPKLLIQFQNNGVVDDSQLPKDRFSAERLKGVDSTLKIQPAKLEDSAVYLCASSNRLPSVFGNTEAFFGQGTRLTVV.

The gene calls are TRBV6-5 and TRBJ2-3; no firm D call. Germline values: CDR1 MNHEY, CDR2 SVGAGI. CDR3 size: 15 residues. The V and J ends lost 6 bases and 7 bases respectively, with 20 bases between them. CDR3 sequence reads: CASSGRAKRINTQYF. The CDR3 DNA sequence: TGTGCCAGCAGCGGGCGAGCGAAACGAATCAATACGCAGTATTTT.

The chain is built from TRBV5-1 and TRBJ2-5; D is possibly TRBD2 (6 bases). Trimming stripped 3 bases from V and 1 base from J, with 10 bases between. Germline V gives CDR1 SGHRS, CDR2 YFSETQ. This CDR3 contains 14 residues. The CDR3 nucleotides are TGCGCCAGCAGCTCGGGGGTCCTCCAAGAGACCCAGTACTTC. Encoded protein: CASSSGVLQETQYF.

Note on this clonotype: One junction end does not reproduce the germline sequence, and a read error may be involved. The V gene is TRBV5-6, the J gene TRBJ1-3; 8 bases line up with TRBD1. Per the germline V gene, CDR1 is SGHDT and CDR2 is YYEEEE. The CDR3 contains 16 residues. CDR3 DNA sequence: TGTGCCAGCAGCGCCGGGACAGGAGCTTCTGAAAACACCATATATTTT. Translating gives CASSAGTGASENTIYF.

This chain links TRBV6-4 with TRBJ2-1, with 11 bases that match TRBD2. Germline trimming cut 0 bases from V and 5 bases from J; bases unmatched to any gene: 6. Germline CDR1 reads MRHNA; CDR2 reads SNTAGT. This CDR3 has 17 residues. The CDR3 loop is CASSDSASGRKHNEQFF. The DNA of the CDR3 is TGTGCCAGCAGTGACTCGGCTAGCGGGAGGAAACACAATGAGCAGTTCTTC.

The chain has TRBV6-1 and TRBJ2-1, with D perhaps TRBD1 (6 bases). Germline V lookup: CDR1 MNHNS, CDR2 SASEGT. The CDR3 loop spans 13 amino acids. V lost 4 bases to trimming and J lost 8 bases, with 12 bases between them. The CDR3 coding sequence is TGTGCCAGCAGTGGAACCGGGACATATGAGCAGTTCTTC. As protein: CASSGTGTYEQFF.

The CDR3 nucleotides are TGTGCCAGCTCATCTCGGGGCCTTGGAAACACCATATATTTT. It yields the protein CASSSRGLGNTIYF. This chain uses TRBV18 with TRBJ1-3, with D perhaps matching TRBD1 (5 bases). Trimming pared 5 bases from V and 3 bases from J, leaving 11 bases between. Germline-derived CDR1 and CDR2 are KGHSH and LQKENI. The CDR3 has 14 amino acids.

The chain joins TRBV6-1 to TRBJ2-3; D not resolved. The CDR3 covers 12 residues. V was cut by 11 bases and J by 2 bases, with 11 bases left in between. Germline CDR1 and CDR2: MNHNS and SASEGT. The CDR3 sequence is CACGSDTDTQYF. DNA for the CDR3: TGTGCCTGCGGATCGGACACAGATACGCAGTATTTT.

The chain carries TRBV10-3 and TRBJ2-1; 9 nucleotides match TRBD2. The CDR3 is 16 residues long. V lost 0 bases, J lost 6 bases, and 6 bases stayed unmatched. CDR1 ENHRY and CDR2 SYGVKD come from the germline V gene. The CDR3 protein is CAISESAGGPINEQFF. The CDR3 coding sequence is TGTGCCATCAGTGAGTCGGCGGGAGGGCCCATCAATGAGCAGTTCTTC.

The chain combines TRBV20-1 with TRBJ1-1; D unclear. The CDR3 totals 12 residues. Trimming cost V 3 bases and J 9 bases, with 14 bases left between them. Germline assignment: CDR1 DFQATT and CDR2 SNEGSKA (reference sequence). CDR3 bases: TGCAGTGCTAGCTCAGCGGGGTCACAAGCTTTCTTT. It is translated as CSASSAGSQAFF.

J is TRBJ2-2 and V is TRBV9; 10 nucleotides match TRBD1. The CDR3 sequence is 15 residues long. V dropped 0 bases and J dropped 5; count of bases not matched to a gene: 1. Germline assignment: CDR1 SGDLS and CDR2 YYNGEE. For the CDR3, the DNA is TGTGCCAGCAGCGTAGCGGGACAGGGGACCGGGGAGCTGTTTTTT. This gives the protein CASSVAGQGTGELFF.

The rearrangement joins TRBV6-5 to TRBJ2-5; 10 bases are shared with TRBD2. The CDR3 length is 16 residues. Germline CDR1 is MNHEY and CDR2 is SVGAGI. The V gene end was trimmed by 0 bases and the J gene end by 4 bases; junction bases not matched to a gene: 5. The CDR3 DNA follows: TGTGCCAGCAGTTACTCGCGGACTAGCGGTATAGAGACCCAGTACTTC. Translated, it gives CASSYSRTSGIETQYF.

The chain links TRBV24-1 to TRBJ2-7; D perhaps matches TRBD1 (5 bases). This CDR3 contains 14 residues. Germline-derived CDR1 and CDR2 are KGHDR and SFDVKD. V lost 5 bases and J 2 bases, leaving 12 bases between the germline ends. CDR3 loop: CATSVATEPYEQYF. The CDR3 coding sequence is TGTGCCACCAGTGTGGCGACAGAGCCCTACGAGCAGTACTTC.

The V gene is TRBV7-2, the J gene TRBJ2-5; TRBD1 matches 7 bases. The length of the CDR3 is 16 residues. CDR1 and CDR2 from the germline V gene are SGHTA and FQGNSA. V gave up 4 bases and J gave up 1 base; unmatched junction bases: 9. CDR3 DNA: TGTGCCAGCAGCTCTCCCGGGGCAGGGGGCCAAGAGACCCAGTACTTC. This sequence encodes CASSSPGAGGQETQYF. The variable domain in full, completed from reference TRBV7-2 and TRBJ2-5, reads GAGVSQSPSNKVTEKGKDVELRCDPISGHTALYWYRQSLGQGLEFLIYFQGNSAPDKSGLPSDRFSAERTGGSVSTLTIQRTQQEDSAVYLCASSSPGAGGQETQYFGPGTRLLVL.

J is TRBJ2-3 and V is TRBV7-6, with D tentatively TRBD2 (6 bases). Trimming left V 1 base short and J 2 bases short, with 13 bases between. CDR3 length: 16 residues. The germline V gene has CDR1 SGHVS and CDR2 FNYEAQ. As DNA, the CDR3 is TGTGCCAGCAGCTTAGGATCGGGACTCCACACAGATACGCAGTATTTT. Translation gives CASSLGSGLHTDTQYF. The full variable domain, in which reference TRBV7-6 and TRBJ2-3 provide the parts outside the CDR3, is GAGVSQSPRYKVTKRGQDVALRCDPISGHVSLYWYRQALGQGPEFLTYFNYEAQQDKSGLPNDRFSAERPEGSISTLTIQRTEQRDSAMYRCASSLGSGLHTDTQYFGPGTRLTVL.

In its sample, this clonotype was seen once. The chain recombines TRBV4-2 with TRBJ2-3; TRBD2 aligns across 8 bases. Germline V gene data show CDR1 as LGHNA and CDR2 as YNFKEQ. With 0 bases clipped from V and 4 bases from J, the junction kept 15 bases outside the gene matches. The length of the CDR3 is 19 residues. The CDR3 spells CASSQDLPPGAGVADTQYF. The CDR3 nucleotides are TGTGCCAGCAGCCAAGATCTCCCCCCAGGAGCGGGGGTAGCAGATACGCAGTATTTT.

The chain is built from TRBV30 and TRBJ2-3; TRBD2 is a possible D gene (6 bases). The CDR3 totals 15 residues. V shed 3 bases and J shed 0 bases, with 13 bases lying between them. CDR1 and CDR2 from the germline V gene are GTSNPN and SVGIG (reference sequence). The CDR3 sequence is CAWRVMAGSTDTQYF. The CDR3 DNA follows: TGTGCCTGGAGGGTGATGGCGGGGAGCACAGATACGCAGTATTTT.